What follows are 20 T cell receptor beta chains derived from one specimen sequenced in a study of vaccination effects on CD4 cells after COVID-19. Before any sequencing was done, the ViraFEST assay used viral peptide pools to expand antigen-specific CD4+ T cells. Subsequent to a culture period of nine to ten days, CD4+ T cells were isolated. Subjects were given two BNT162b2 or mRNA-1273 vaccine doses. Profiled with immunoSEQ multiplex PCR; TCRdb holds only in-frame clones, not every one. The table lists approximately 24,000 clones, about four fifths of them singletons, with around 5.1% in the top ten. The antigens of these receptors remain unknown. This specimen was CD4+ T cells from PBMCs cultured with SARS-CoV-2 spike peptides, taken after COVID-19 vaccination. The receptor source for this set is a human donor who received a COVID-19 vaccine. Some clones in this sample may be carry-over from other donors' samples.

The chain combines TRBV27 with TRBJ2-7; D could derive from TRBD1 or TRBD2 (6 bases each). The CDR3 has 14 residues. Germline V gene sequence: CDR1 MNHEY, CDR2 SMNVEV (reference sequence). Deletions cut 5 bases from V and 2 bases from J, with 13 bases between. As DNA, the CDR3 is TGTGCCAGCAGTAAACGGGGGCCTCCCTACGAGCAGTACGTC. Amino acid sequence: CASSKRGPPYEQYV.

V usage is TRBV11-2 and J usage is TRBJ1-2; TRBD1 might be the D (5 bases). The CDR3 extends over 14 amino acids. V gave up 5 bases and J gave up 3 bases, with 13 bases separating them. Germline CDR1 SGHAT, CDR2 FQNNGV. Here the CDR3 reads CASSLAGIDYGYTF. CDR3 bases: TGTGCCAGCAGCCTTGCAGGGATAGACTATGGCTACACCTTC.

Written as DNA, the CDR3 is TGTGCCAGCAGCCCTACCTCCCTTGGGACAGATACGCAGTATTTT. It translates to CASSPTSLGTDTQYF. The chain joins TRBV7-3 to TRBJ2-3; D not resolved. The CDR3 sequence is 15 residues long. CDR1 and CDR2 (germline): SGHTA, FQGTGA. With 5 bases removed from V and 3 bases from J, the gap between germline ends came to 15 bases.

J is TRBJ1-5 and V is TRBV9; D uncertain. The CDR3 is 14 amino acids. V lost 1 base and J lost 3, with 8 bases in between. CDR1 SGDLS and CDR2 YYNGEE come from the germline V gene. The CDR3 here is CASSVLDTNQPQHF. Written as DNA, the CDR3 is TGTGCCAGCAGCGTACTAGACACCAATCAGCCCCAGCATTTT.

J is TRBJ1-1 and V is TRBV11-2; D remains unclear. The V and J ends lost 0 bases and 9 bases respectively, with 11 bases between them. Looked up from germline, CDR1 is SGHAT and CDR2 is FQNNGV. The CDR3 loop spans 13 amino acids. The chain's CDR3 is CASSLESLTQAFF. DNA for the CDR3: TGTGCCAGCAGCTTAGAGTCCTTGACACAAGCTTTCTTT.

This clone was observed a single time. V and J are TRBV19 and TRBJ2-7; 7 positions match TRBD1. Germline assignment: CDR1 LNHDA and CDR2 SQIVND (reference sequence). After removal of 0 bases from V and 1 base from J, the junction contained 15 bases not matched to a gene. The CDR3 contains 19 residues. The CDR3 nucleotides are TGTGCCAGTAGTATAGATCCCCCCTTAGGGACAGTGGGGTCCTACGAGCAGTACGTC. Protein: CASSIDPPLGTVGSYEQYV.

The chain has TRBV21-1 and TRBJ1-2. TRBV21-1 is listed as a pseudogene. This CDR3 spans 13 amino acids. CDR3: CASSKGTDYGYTF. In nucleotides, the CDR3 is TGTGCCAGCAGCAAAGGGACTGACTATGGCTACACCTTC.

The chain links TRBV10-3 to TRBJ2-3, with TRBD2 matching 7 bases. Per germline, CDR1 ENHRY and CDR2 SYGVKD. This CDR3 is 16 amino acids long. J lost 1 base, V lost 2 bases, and 6 bases had no gene match. The CDR3 DNA reads TGTGCCATCAGTGAGCAGCTCCGGGGGGGCACAGATACGCAGTATTTT. Translation: CAISEQLRGGTDTQYF.

The gene calls are TRBV3-1 (or the pseudogene TRBV3-2) and TRBJ2-2, with 8 bases fitting TRBD1. V lost 8 bases, J lost 3 bases, and 8 bases stayed unmatched. The germline V gene has CDR1 LGHDT and CDR2 YNNKEL (reference sequence). The CDR3 length is 15 residues. Here the CDR3 reads CASSYGQGDTGELFF. The CDR3 bases are TGTGCCAGCTCCTACGGACAGGGAGACACCGGGGAGCTGTTTTTT.

The chain couples TRBV7-2 to TRBJ2-3; 9 bases map to TRBD1. V was clipped by 5 bases and J by 3 bases; unmatched bases: 9. From germline, CDR1 is SGHTA and CDR2 FQGNSA. CDR3 length equals 16 residues. The CDR3 reads CASSQGGQGPTDTQYF. CDR3 in DNA: TGTGCCAGCAGCCAAGGGGGACAGGGTCCAACAGATACGCAGTATTTT. The full variable domain, completed using reference TRBV7-2 and TRBJ2-3, is GAGVSQSPSNKVTEKGKDVELRCDPISGHTALYWYRQSLGQGLEFLIYFQGNSAPDKSGLPSDRFSAERTGGSVSTLTIQRTQQEDSAVYLCASSQGGQGPTDTQYFGPGTRLTVL.

V is TRBV19 and J is TRBJ1-5, with 12 positions matching TRBD1. V was clipped by 9 bases and J by 7 bases; unmatched bases: 7. Germline lookup yields CDR1 LNHDA and CDR2 SQIVND (reference sequence). This CDR3 contains 14 residues. The CDR3 reads CASRDRGLWQPQHF. The CDR3 DNA follows: TGTGCCAGCCGGGACAGGGGGCTATGGCAGCCCCAGCATTTT.

This rearrangement joins TRBV7-3 to TRBJ2-3; D unresolved. Trimming pared 2 bases from V and 0 bases from J, leaving 9 bases between. The CDR3 extends over 15 amino acids. The V gene's germline CDR1 is SGHTA and CDR2 FQGTGA. The CDR3 sequence is CASSLSYTSTDTQYF. In nucleotides, the CDR3 is TGTGCCAGCAGCTTATCGTACACCAGCACAGATACGCAGTATTTT.

V gene TRBV5-1 combines with J gene TRBJ2-5; possibly TRBD1 or TRBD2 for D (7 bases each). The CDR3 consists of 16 residues. Trimming cost V 3 bases and J 4 bases, with 19 bases left between them. Germline CDR1 is SGHRS and CDR2 is YFSETQ. CDR3 nucleotides: TGCGCCAGCAGCTCACGAGCGGGACAGTTTGTAGAGACCCAGTACTTC. Its protein is CASSSRAGQFVETQYF.

The V and J genes are TRBV7-2 and TRBJ2-3; D unresolved. The CDR3 is made up of 15 amino acids. V was pared by 6 bases and J by 0 bases, with 13 bases between. The V gene's germline CDR1 is SGHTA and CDR2 FQGNSA. The CDR3: CASSLVYTSTDTQYF. The CDR3 nucleotides read TGTGCCAGCAGTTTGGTTTACACTAGCACAGATACGCAGTATTTT.

V usage is TRBV5-1 and J usage is TRBJ2-5; TRBD2 is a possible D gene (6 bases). This CDR3 comprises 18 residues. Looked up from germline, CDR1 is SGHRS and CDR2 is YFSETQ. The ends were cut back, 4 bases at V and 3 bases at J, with 25 bases in the middle. CDR3 residues: CASSRETLSGSSKETQYF. The CDR3 DNA follows: TGCGCCAGCAGCCGCGAAACACTAAGCGGGTCCTCAAAAGAGACCCAGTACTTC.

The chain uses TRBV7-2 and TRBJ2-7, with 8 bases identical to TRBD2. CDR3 length equals 18 residues. Germline values: CDR1 SGHTA, CDR2 FQGNSA. The V gene end was trimmed by 2 bases and the J gene end by 6 bases; junction bases not matched to a gene: 18. CDR3 in amino acids: CASSLSPLGSGGNREQYV. The CDR3 DNA is TGTGCCAGCAGCTTATCCCCCCTGGGCAGCGGGGGAAACCGCGAGCAGTACGTC.

This clone was seen a handful of times. The chain links TRBV10-3 to TRBJ1-2; TRBD1 matches 8 bases. With V trimmed by 3 bases and J by 14 bases, 17 bases remained unmatched. Germline V gene sequence: CDR1 ENHRY, CDR2 SYGVKD. The CDR3 sequence is 15 residues long. The CDR3: CAISDRTGWAGEPTF. CDR3 DNA sequence: TGTGCCATCAGTGATCGGACAGGGTGGGCTGGAGAGCCGACCTTC.

The chain recombines TRBV9 with TRBJ1-2; 7 bases fit TRBD1. CDR3 length: 14 amino acids. J gave up 1 base and V 2 bases, and 2 bases lay outside the gene matches. Germline lookup yields CDR1 SGDLS and CDR2 YYNGEE. The CDR3 bases are TGTGCCAGCAGCGTCGACAGGGTTAACTATGGCTACACCTTC. It codes for CASSVDRVNYGYTF.

This clone was recorded a few times. The V gene is TRBV6-5, the J gene TRBJ1-2, with 7 bases lining up with TRBD1. Germline CDR1 MNHEY, CDR2 SVGAGI. Losses at the gene ends were 4 bases for V and 5 bases for J; bases not matched to a gene: 10. The CDR3 has 15 residues. CDR3 loop: CASSSTGNGNYGYTF. DNA for the CDR3: TGTGCCAGCAGTTCGACAGGGAATGGGAATTATGGCTACACCTTC.

The V gene is TRBV6-5, the J gene TRBJ1-6, with D hard to call. This CDR3 contains 15 residues. The germline V gene encodes CDR1 MNHEY and CDR2 SVGAGI. Trimming took off 0 bases at V and 5 bases at J, with 8 bases between the two ends. CDR3 in amino acids: CASSYSWANNSPLHF. In DNA, the CDR3 is TGTGCCAGCAGTTACTCGTGGGCCAATAATTCACCCCTCCACTTT.